The entry below describes one TCR beta chain. Its antigen is unknown. The source of the sample is a study of cytomegalovirus exposure and HLA in healthy donors. Study outcomes and limitations: Fewer N-insertions (relative to the approximately 700-donor mean) were reportedly seen in an Asian-associated ancestry cluster in a later analysis. Upon later analysis, TCR association rates were observed to vary by HLA locus, being highest for DRB1 and lowest for HLA-C.

The PCR contained 60 Vbeta and 13 Jbeta primers. The protocol was immunoSEQ multiplex PCR, while the TCRdb copy is restricted to in-frame clones and leaves out a portion. In total, the table holds under 250,000 clones. V lost 6 bases and J lost 1, with 9 bases in between. The germline V gene encodes CDR1 MGHDK and CDR2 SYGVNS. The CDR3 extends over 13 amino acids. The source of this sequence is a girl aged 2 to 10 in good health and CMV-seropositive. Sequencing input: PBMCs. The J gene is TRBJ2-5, the V gene TRBV25-1; possible D gene TRBD2, 5 bases. The DNA of the CDR3 is TGTGCCAGCAGGGGGAGTCCCCAAGAGACCCAGTACTTC. Translation: CASRGSPQETQYF.